This TCR beta chain was captured in a study of PD-1 blockade in classical Hodgkin lymphoma. Regarding time point: cycle 4 day 1 (C4D1), after about 6 weeks of nivolumab. Brentuximab vedotin exposure varied among the patients, all of whom had relapsed after autologous stem cell transplantation. The assay was immunoSEQ multiplex PCR, and TCRdb's table has in-frame clones only and misses some. The table has about 7,000 clones, around three quarters seen once. Study-wide results and caveats: Patients with an early start, nivolumab under 1 year after ASCT, were excluded. Differences between repertoires have undefined causes, possibly disease activity or prior therapy. Patients with a complete response exhibited baseline diversity comparable to newly diagnosed patients. Newly diagnosed patients were reported to start with lower TCR diversity than healthy donors.

This CDR3 has 14 residues. Losses at the gene ends were 2 bases for V and 4 bases for J; bases not matched to a gene: 1. Germline CDR1 and CDR2: KGHSH and LQKENI. Concerning this clone: Its antigen is not identified.

This receptor was obtained from a human donor with classical Hodgkin lymphoma. Source: peripheral blood mononuclear cells (PBMCs), taken before the fourth cycle of nivolumab. The chain uses TRBV18 and TRBJ1-1, with 10 bases identical to TRBD1. The CDR3 nucleotides read TGTGCCAGCTCACCAAGGACAGGGGGCACTGAAGCTTTCTTT. Its translation is CASSPRTGGTEAFF.